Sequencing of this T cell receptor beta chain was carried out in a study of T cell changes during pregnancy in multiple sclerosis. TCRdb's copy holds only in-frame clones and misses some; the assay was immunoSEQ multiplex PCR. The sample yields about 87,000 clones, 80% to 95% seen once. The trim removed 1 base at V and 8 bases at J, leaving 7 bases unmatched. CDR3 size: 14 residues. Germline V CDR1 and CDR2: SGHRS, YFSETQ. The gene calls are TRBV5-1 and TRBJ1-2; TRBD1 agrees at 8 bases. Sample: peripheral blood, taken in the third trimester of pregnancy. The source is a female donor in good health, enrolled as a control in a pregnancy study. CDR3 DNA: TGCGCCAGCAGCTTGCTTCAGGGGGCAGACGGCTACACCTTC. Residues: CASSLLQGADGYTF.